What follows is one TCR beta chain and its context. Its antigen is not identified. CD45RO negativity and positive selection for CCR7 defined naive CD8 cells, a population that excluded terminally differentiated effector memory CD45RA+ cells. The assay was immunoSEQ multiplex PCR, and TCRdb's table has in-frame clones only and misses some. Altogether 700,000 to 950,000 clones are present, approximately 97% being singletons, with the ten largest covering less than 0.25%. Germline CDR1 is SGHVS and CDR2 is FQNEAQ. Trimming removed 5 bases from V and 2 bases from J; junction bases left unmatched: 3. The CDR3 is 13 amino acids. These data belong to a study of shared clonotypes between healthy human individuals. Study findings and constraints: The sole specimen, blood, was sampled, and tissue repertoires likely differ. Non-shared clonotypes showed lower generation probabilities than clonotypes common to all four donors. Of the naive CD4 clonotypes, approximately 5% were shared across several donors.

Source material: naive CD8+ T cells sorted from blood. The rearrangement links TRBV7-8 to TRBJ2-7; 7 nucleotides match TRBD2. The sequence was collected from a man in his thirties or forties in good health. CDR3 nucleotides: TGTGCCAGCAGCGATAGCGGGCCCTACGAGCAGTACTTC. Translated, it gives CASSDSGPYEQYF.